This T cell receptor (beta chain) was sequenced during a study of T cells in Graves' hyperthyroidism and ophthalmopathy. Findings of the study overall: Median prediction lead before ophthalmopathy onset was 6.5 months with the model. Most thyroid-expanded clonotypes above 0.001 were also found in blood.

This clonotype was picked up many times. Its antigen is currently unknown. The study excluded patients with uncontrolled infection, other autoimmune disease, pregnancy or lactation. Amplification of TCR beta CDR3 regions used RNA as the template. First-round RT-PCR with HTBI primers amplified the TCR CDR3 region. TCRdb reprocessed the multiplex PCR reads with MiXCR, giving one entry per CDR3 protein. The table shows approximately 640,000 distinct CDR3 sequences, with nearly 45% occurring only once. The CDR3 runs to 15 residues. The V and J ends lost 3 bases and 3 bases, in that order; junction bases with no gene match: 4. Germline V gene lookup returns CDR1 SEHNR and CDR2 FQNEAQ (reference sequence).

Sequenced: peripheral blood or thyroid tissue (not recorded which). The J gene is TRBJ1-5, the V gene TRBV7-9; 8 positions match TRBD1. This clonotype was sampled from an adult man with Graves' disease, either hyperthyroidism or ophthalmopathy (not recorded which). The CDR3 DNA follows: TGTGCCAGCAGCTTCGGGACAGGCTACAATCAGCCCCAGCATTTT. This sequence encodes CASSFGTGYNQPQHF. Full variable domain (outside the CDR3, taken from reference TRBV7-9 and TRBJ1-5): DTGVSQNPRHKITKRGQNVTFRCDPISEHNRLYWYRQTLGQGPEFLTYFQNEAQLEKSRLLSDRFSAERPKGSFSTLEIQRTEQGDSAMYLCASSFGTGYNQPQHFGDGTRLSIL.